Listed here is a single TCR beta chain. The target antigen is unknown. cDNA libraries of TCR beta carried unique molecular identifiers. Each batch of roughly 0.9 to 10 million T cells produced 400,000 to 650,000 cDNA molecules. TCRdb re-called the PCR reads with MiXCR, one entry per CDR3 protein. The sample lists roughly 650,000 distinct CDR3 sequences, about 60% occurring once. The sample is drawn from a study of post-analysis software for immune sequencing data. Findings and limits, study-wide: Normalized Chao1 diversity was significantly reduced in patients versus controls. TRBV segments more frequent in patients than in controls numbered several and included TRBV5-6, TRBV5-1 and TRBV20-1. Under F measure analysis, samples from one preparation batch co-clustered strongly.

Trimming took 3 bases from V and 5 from J, leaving 6 bases between them. The CDR3 is 12 amino acids. From germline, CDR1 is SGHRS and CDR2 YFSETQ. The sequencing input was blood. V usage is TRBV5-1 and J usage is TRBJ2-1; D unresolved. The clonotype comes from a girl aged 2 to 10 with multiple sclerosis. The CDR3 nucleotides are TGCGCCAGCAGCTCTATACACAATGAGCAGTTCTTC. Amino acid sequence: CASSSIHNEQFF.